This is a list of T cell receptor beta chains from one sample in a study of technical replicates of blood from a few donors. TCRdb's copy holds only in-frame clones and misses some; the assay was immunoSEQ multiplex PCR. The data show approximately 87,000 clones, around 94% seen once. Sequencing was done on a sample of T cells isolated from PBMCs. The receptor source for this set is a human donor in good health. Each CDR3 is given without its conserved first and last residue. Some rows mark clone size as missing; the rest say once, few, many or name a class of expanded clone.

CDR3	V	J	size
ASSSEGSPGAETQY	TRBV5-1	TRBJ2-5	NA
SGGQGLLAF	TRBV29-1	TRBJ1-1	few
ASSYSRVSGQY	TRBV6-5	TRBJ2-7	NA
ASSFQGWVTQY	TRBV7-9	TRBJ2-5	NA
ASSSPREGSGAEAF	TRBV11-2	TRBJ1-1	NA
ASSKPGSETQY	TRBV5-1	TRBJ2-5	NA
ASSSINTGELF	TRBV11-3	TRBJ2-2	NA
ASRRGGPQETQY	TRBV2	TRBJ2-5	NA
ASSGTGADTQY	TRBV25-1	TRBJ2-3	few
ASRDGLARGETQY	TRBV6-6	TRBJ2-5	NA
ASSLVSHNEQF	TRBV5-4	TRBJ2-1	NA
ASSRDRGSYNEQF	TRBV23-1	TRBJ2-1	NA
ASSLEPLGDYNEQF	TRBV5-1	TRBJ2-1	NA
ASSSGMAGQQETQY	TRBV11-3	TRBJ2-5	NA
ASGLFGQGAYNSPLH	TRBV12-5	TRBJ1-6	NA
AWSVSRQYYGYT	TRBV30	TRBJ1-2	NA
ASRDRIDQPQH	TRBV6-6	TRBJ1-5	NA
ASSLAASGNTIY	TRBV7-9	TRBJ1-3	NA
ASSLAGDLTEAF	TRBV11-2	TRBJ1-1	NA
ASSLSRGEQY	TRBV11-3	TRBJ2-7	NA
ASSLGTSGITDTQY	TRBV5-1	TRBJ2-3	NA
ASSPQGTGPGYT	TRBV5-5	TRBJ1-2	NA
ASSSQGTYNEQF	TRBV27	TRBJ2-1	NA
ASSLSTNFATNEKLF	TRBV27	TRBJ1-4	NA
AWSFPDTYYEQY	TRBV30	TRBJ2-7	NA
ASSSRGHQQETQY	TRBV5-4	TRBJ2-5	NA
ASSQEMRGPTDTQY	TRBV4-1	TRBJ2-3	NA
ASSPPLVLAGIN	TRBV2	TRBJ2-5	NA
ASSPLGWDEQY	TRBV19	TRBJ2-7	NA
ASSDSFNRTGELF	TRBV6-4	TRBJ2-2	NA
SVPGQNTEAF	TRBV29-1	TRBJ1-1	NA
ASSSRDRGKRVYGYT	TRBV7-9	TRBJ1-2	NA
ATSRLEGDGSEAF	TRBV15	TRBJ1-1	NA
ASSPGRNDYNEQF	TRBV6-5	TRBJ2-1	NA
ASGGGLGTDTQY	TRBV10-2	TRBJ2-3	NA
APNEQF	TRBV4-2	TRBJ2-1	NA
ASSRSSPGQNNSPLH	TRBV21-1	TRBJ1-6	NA
ASSKYTGGRDEQF	TRBV5-1	TRBJ2-1	NA
ASSYVGDYEQY	TRBV6-5	TRBJ2-7	NA
ASSPPGWTGREDTQY	TRBV4-1	TRBJ2-3	NA
ASSQGWQGNNEQF	TRBV4-1	TRBJ2-1	NA
ASSPLRPGEQY	TRBV27	TRBJ2-7	once
TSSQDGTRPDSDYNSPLH	TRBV1	TRBJ1-6	NA
ASSPNDWYSYEQY	TRBV18	TRBJ2-7	once
ASSIDKGVSYEQY	TRBV19	TRBJ2-7	NA
ASSAPGGRPEAF	TRBV7-9	TRBJ1-1	NA
ASSLVFGSSNYEQY	TRBV7-9	TRBJ2-7	once
ASSPTGVISGNTIY	TRBV7-8	TRBJ1-3	NA